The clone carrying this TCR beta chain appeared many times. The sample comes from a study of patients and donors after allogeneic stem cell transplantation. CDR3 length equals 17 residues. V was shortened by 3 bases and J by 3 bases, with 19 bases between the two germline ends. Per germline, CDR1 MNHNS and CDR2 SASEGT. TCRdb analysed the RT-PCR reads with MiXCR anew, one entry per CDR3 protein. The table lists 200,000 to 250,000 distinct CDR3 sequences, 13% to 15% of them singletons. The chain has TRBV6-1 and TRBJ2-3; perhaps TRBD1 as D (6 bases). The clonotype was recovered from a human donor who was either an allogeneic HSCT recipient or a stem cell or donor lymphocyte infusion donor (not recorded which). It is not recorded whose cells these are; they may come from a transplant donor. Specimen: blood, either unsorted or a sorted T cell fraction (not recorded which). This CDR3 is CASSEVRGRWITDTQYF. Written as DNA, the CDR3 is TGTGCCAGCAGTGAGGTTAGGGGGAGATGGATTACAGATACGCAGTATTTT.